These 18 T cell receptor beta chains share one sample of origin, sequenced in a study of T cells in Graves' hyperthyroidism and ophthalmopathy. The TCR beta CDR3 regions underwent amplification using RNA transcripts as the source. TCR CDR3 underwent first-round RT-PCR with the HTBI primer set. TCRdb analysed the multiplex PCR reads with MiXCR anew, one entry per CDR3 protein. The table lists some 460,000 distinct CDR3 sequences, less than 20% of them singletons, with roughly an eighth in the top ten. Sequencing input: blood. The origin of the receptors is a young woman with Graves' hyperthyroidism.

The gene calls are TRBV14 and TRBJ1-1; D unresolved. The V and J ends lost 2 bases and 6 bases respectively, with 16 bases between them. The V gene's germline CDR1 is SGHDN and CDR2 FVKESK. CDR3 length: 15 residues. In DNA, the CDR3 is TGTGCCAGCAGCCAACTGGCAGGCTCCAGACCTGAAGCTTTCTTT. Translated: CASSQLAGSRPEAFF.

This clonotype appeared many times. V and J are TRBV12-3 or TRBV12-4 and TRBJ2-5, with D possibly being TRBD2 (5 bases). Trimming left V 2 bases short and J 5 bases short, with 12 bases between. The CDR3 has 14 residues. In DNA form, the CDR3 reads TGTGCCAGCAGTTTACGGGGATTAAGGGAGACCCAGTACTTC. It is translated as CASSLRGLRETQYF.

This clonotype was seen repeatedly, ten times or more. The rearrangement joins TRBV27 to TRBJ1-5; unclear D gene. V was pared by 8 bases and J by 0 bases, with 17 bases between. Germline CDR1 is MNHEY and CDR2 is SMNVEV (reference sequence). The CDR3 extends over 16 amino acids. As DNA, the CDR3 is TGTGCCAGCTATACCGATCGGCGCGTTAGCAATCAGCCCCAGCATTTT. Translated, it gives CASYTDRRVSNQPQHF.

This chain uses TRBV10-3 with TRBJ2-7, with D maybe TRBD2 (6 bases). Trimming took off 2 bases at V and 5 bases at J, with 10 bases between the two ends. Per germline, CDR1 ENHRY and CDR2 SYGVKD. The CDR3 runs to 13 residues. The CDR3 loop is CAISERLDNEQYF. CDR3 coding DNA: TGTGCCATCAGTGAGCGACTAGACAACGAGCAGTACTTC.

This clonotype was counted ten times or more. V usage is TRBV6-1 and J usage is TRBJ1-1; 10 positions match TRBD1. Germline lookup yields CDR1 MNHNS and CDR2 SASEGT. V shed 6 bases, J shed 1 base, and the junction held 8 bases outside the gene matches. The CDR3 extends over 16 amino acids. The DNA for the CDR3 is TGTGCCAGCAGCCGAGGACAGGGGGTTTGGAACACTGAAGCTTTCTTT. It yields the protein CASSRGQGVWNTEAFF.

Comment on this clonotype: One junction end does not reproduce the germline sequence, and a read error may be involved. The chain joins TRBV20-1 to TRBJ2-3, with TRBD2 matching 7 bases. The CDR3 totals 15 residues. Germline V gene lookup returns CDR1 DFQATT and CDR2 SNEGSKA (reference sequence). Here the CDR3 reads CSARDLGLLTGTQYF. CDR3 in DNA: TGCAGTGCTAGAGATCTGGGACTACTCACAGGTACGCAGTATTTT.

This clonotype was seen ten or more times. This rearrangement joins TRBV3-1 to TRBJ2-1; 12 positions match TRBD2. CDR3 size: 15 residues. CDR1 is LGHDT and CDR2 is YNNKEL in the germline V gene (reference sequence). V was pared by 3 bases and J by 7 bases, with 4 bases of the junction left unmatched. CDR3 sequence: CASSQGGLAGNEQFF. In nucleotides, the CDR3 is TGTGCCAGCAGCCAGGGCGGACTAGCGGGAAATGAGCAGTTCTTC.

This clonotype was recorded at least ten times. The V call is TRBV12-3 or TRBV12-4, the J call TRBJ2-1; no clear D gene. The CDR3 loop spans 15 amino acids. The V and J ends lost 1 base and 0 bases respectively, with 7 bases between them. CDR3 DNA: TGTGCCAGCAGTTTAGTACCCGCCTCCTACAATGAGCAGTTCTTC. Protein: CASSLVPASYNEQFF.

This clonotype has ten or more counts. This rearrangement joins TRBV12-3 or TRBV12-4 to TRBJ2-7; no firm D call. Trimming pared 0 bases from V and 8 bases from J, leaving 5 bases between. This CDR3 has 11 amino acids. CDR3 loop: CASSLALKQYF. CDR3 in DNA: TGTGCCAGCAGTTTAGCCTTAAAGCAGTACTTC.

A note on this clonotype: A read error may produce the germline difference seen at one junction end. The chain joins TRBV7-8 to TRBJ2-7; D gene unclear. The CDR3 contains 11 residues. Germline V CDR1 and CDR2: SGHVS, FQNEAQ. CDR3 nucleotide sequence: TGTGCCGGCAGCCTTAAATGGGAGCAGTACTTC. As protein: CAGSLKWEQYF.

This clonotype occurred many times. This chain links TRBV24-1 with TRBJ2-5; 10 positions match TRBD2. Losses at the gene ends were 4 bases for V and 4 bases for J; bases not matched to a gene: 11. The CDR3 runs 17 residues. The germline V gene encodes CDR1 KGHDR and CDR2 SFDVKD. CDR3: CATSDRRAGGVAETQYF. CDR3 DNA: TGTGCCACCAGTGACCGCCGAGCGGGGGGGGTTGCAGAGACCCAGTACTTC.

In this sample, this clonotype turned up many times. This rearrangement joins TRBV27 to TRBJ2-7; the D gene is possibly TRBD1 (6 bases). Germline V lookup: CDR1 MNHEY, CDR2 SMNVEV (reference sequence). The germline V and J ends were trimmed by 6 bases and 6 bases, with 15 bases remaining between them. This CDR3 comprises 13 residues. The CDR3: CASRTGQLGEQYF. The CDR3 nucleotides are TGTGCCAGCAGGACAGGTCAACTGGGCGAGCAGTACTTC.

This chain connects TRBV5-6 to TRBJ2-7, with TRBD1 identical over 9 bases. There are 17 residues in the CDR3. Germline V gene sequence: CDR1 SGHDT, CDR2 YYEEEE. Trimming took 0 bases from V and 4 from J; bases not matched to a gene: 11. The CDR3, as DNA: TGTGCCAGCAGCTTGGCCCGACTTACAGGGGGCGTTTACGAGCAGTACTTC. This codes for CASSLARLTGGVYEQYF.

The rearrangement links TRBV7-9 to TRBJ2-1, with 15 bases aligning to TRBD2. This CDR3 is built from 18 residues. The V gene end was trimmed by 10 bases and the J gene end by 5 bases; junction bases not matched to a gene: 15. Germline CDR1 is SEHNR and CDR2 is FQNEAQ (reference sequence). CDR3 loop: CAILRTSGRAPKNNEQFF. In DNA, the CDR3 is TGTGCCATCCTCCGGACTAGCGGGAGGGCCCCTAAAAACAATGAGCAGTTCTTC.

The chain is built from TRBV5-6 and TRBJ2-2, with TRBD1 matching 11 bases. The CDR3 has 15 amino acids. Per the germline V gene, CDR1 is SGHDT and CDR2 is YYEEEE. With V trimmed by 3 bases and J by 9 bases, 7 bases remained unmatched. The DNA for the CDR3 is TGTGCCAGCAGCTCACCGGACAGGGGGCGGCGGGAGCTGTTTTTT. Protein product: CASSSPDRGRRELFF. The variable domain in full, completed from reference TRBV5-6 and TRBJ2-2, reads DAGVTQSPTHLIKTRGQQVTLRCSPKSGHDTVSWYQQALGQGPQFIFQYYEEEERQRGNFPDRFSGHQFPNYSSELNVNALLLGDSALYLCASSSPDRGRRELFFGEGSRLTVL.

This clonotype was picked up many times. The chain joins TRBV12-3 or TRBV12-4 to TRBJ1-3, with D unclear. The V gene lost 4 bases and the J gene lost 0 bases, with 7 bases spanning the gap. The CDR3 totals 14 residues. In nucleotides, the CDR3 is TGTGCCAGCAGTTCGCGGAGCTCTGGAAACACCATATATTTT. Translating gives CASSSRSSGNTIYF.

The chain links TRBV18 to TRBJ2-3; a possible D gene is TRBD2 (5 bases). The CDR3 sequence is 16 residues long. V was trimmed by 6 bases and J by 0 bases, leaving 16 bases between them. The germline CDR1 and CDR2 sequences are KGHSH and LQKENI. CDR3: CASSPTAAASTDTQYF. The CDR3 DNA follows: TGTGCCAGCTCCCCAACGGCAGCGGCTAGCACAGATACGCAGTATTTT.

In regard to this clonotype: Compared with germline, one end of the junction differs, possibly owing to a read error. This sequence joins TRBV7-9 and TRBJ1-1; the D is unclear. Germline V lookup: CDR1 SEHNR, CDR2 FQNEAQ (reference sequence). This CDR3 has 13 residues. This CDR3 is CASSFGGNTEVFF. CDR3 in DNA: TGCGCCAGCAGCTTCGGCGGGAACACTGAAGTTTTCTTT.